A single sample is the source of the 11 T cell receptor beta chains below, sequenced in a study of cytomegalovirus exposure and HLA in healthy donors. Primers included in the PCR were 60 Vbeta and 13 Jbeta primers. Profiling relied on immunoSEQ multiplex PCR, and the TCRdb table lists in-frame clones only, not all of them. The data contain about 160,000 clones, about 80% of them singletons. Sequenced: PBMCs. Receptors were obtained from a young man in good health and CMV-seropositive.

J is TRBJ1-1 and V is TRBV7-9, with 9 bases fitting TRBD1. V gave up 0 bases and J gave up 5 bases; unmatched junction bases: 4. CDR1 SEHNR and CDR2 FQNEAQ come from the germline V gene (reference sequence). The CDR3 spans 15 residues. For the CDR3, the DNA is TGTGCCAGCAGCTTAGCGACAGGGGGGCGGACTGAAGCTTTCTTT. It codes for CASSLATGGRTEAFF.

J is TRBJ2-1 and V is TRBV5-1, with D perhaps matching TRBD1 (6 bases). Trimming took 1 base from V and 6 from J, leaving 14 bases between them. The CDR3 is made up of 15 amino acids. Germline V lookup: CDR1 SGHRS, CDR2 YFSETQ. The CDR3 reads CASSLLAGESNEQFF. The CDR3 DNA follows: TGCGCCAGCAGCTTGTTGGCAGGGGAATCCAATGAGCAGTTCTTC. The complete variable domain, with remaining parts taken from reference TRBV5-1 and TRBJ2-1, reads KAGVTQTPRYLIKTRGQQVTLSCSPISGHRSVSWYQQTPGQGLQFLFEYFSETQRNKGNFPGRFSGRQFSNSRSEMNVSTLELGDSALYLCASSLLAGESNEQFFGPGTRLTVL.

In its sample, this clone was seen a few times. The chain combines TRBV6-5 with TRBJ2-5; 9 nucleotides line up with TRBD2. Germline-derived CDR1 and CDR2 are MNHEY and SVGAGI. V lost 5 bases to trimming and J lost 3 bases; unmatched junction nucleotides: 4. The CDR3 is 14 residues long. CDR3 protein: CASSGAGGKETQYF. The CDR3, as DNA: TGTGCCAGCAGTGGAGCGGGGGGAAAAGAGACCCAGTACTTC.

This sequence joins TRBV9 and TRBJ2-5; 13 positions match TRBD2. The CDR3 sequence is 16 residues long. In germline, CDR1 is SGDLS, CDR2 YYNGEE. V was clipped by 3 bases and J by 2 bases; unmatched bases: 4. CDR3 protein: CASSAILAGGQETQYF. The CDR3 nucleotides read TGTGCCAGCAGCGCCATACTAGCGGGGGGGCAAGAGACCCAGTACTTC.

A word on this clone: This same CDR3 is encoded by further DNA sequences in the sample. This chain joins TRBV6-6 and TRBJ2-7; 7 bases agree with TRBD2. This CDR3 region has 12 residues. V trimming: 6 bases; J trimming: 4 bases; junction bases outside the gene matches: 3. Germline V gives CDR1 MNHNY, CDR2 SVGAGI (reference sequence). The CDR3: CASSPGRYEQYF. Here the CDR3 DNA reads TGTGCCAGCAGCCCCGGGAGGTACGAGCAGTACTTC.

This rearrangement joins TRBV5-5 to TRBJ2-3; D is perhaps TRBD2 (5 bases). V was pared by 4 bases and J by 2 bases, with 14 bases between. The germline gives CDR1 SGHKS, CDR2 YYEKEE (reference sequence). The CDR3 covers 15 residues. The CDR3 DNA reads as TGTGCCAGCAGCCTGTTGGGAGTATTCACAGATACGCAGTATTTT. Its protein product is CASSLLGVFTDTQYF.

The chain links TRBV19 to TRBJ1-4; 7 nucleotides match TRBD1. Unmatched junction bases numbered 2, after V lost 4 bases and J lost 6 bases. The CDR3 is 13 amino acids. The V gene's germline CDR1 is LNHDA and CDR2 SQIVND (reference sequence). The CDR3 protein is CASSTGTDEKLFF. The CDR3 DNA reads as TGTGCCAGTAGTACCGGGACAGATGAAAAACTGTTTTTT.

V and J are TRBV6-5 and TRBJ1-5; possible D gene TRBD1, 5 bases. This CDR3 has 12 amino acids. V gave up 5 bases and J gave up 9 bases, with 11 bases separating them. Germline V gives CDR1 MNHEY, CDR2 SVGAGI. The CDR3 sequence: CASSRQGGPQHF. Here the CDR3 DNA reads TGTGCCAGCAGTCGGCAGGGTGGGCCCCAGCATTTT.

The chain carries TRBV10-1 and TRBJ2-2; D may be TRBD1 (6 bases). The germline gives CDR1 WNHNN, CDR2 SYGVQD (reference sequence). The CDR3 covers 13 residues. The germline V and J ends were trimmed by 8 bases and 4 bases, with 11 bases remaining between them. The DNA for the CDR3 is TGCGCCAGCCAGGGGTTAGGCACCGGGGAGCTGTTTTTT. This translates into CASQGLGTGELFF.

The chain has TRBV5-1 and TRBJ1-1; 7 nucleotides agree with TRBD1. Germline CDR1 SGHRS, CDR2 YFSETQ. The CDR3 length is 14 residues. V shed 3 bases and J 0 bases; nucleotides not matched to a gene: 2. The CDR3 DNA reads TGCGCCAGCAGCTCACAGGGGTTGAACACTGAAGCTTTCTTT. Protein: CASSSQGLNTEAFF.

This sequence joins TRBV11-2 and TRBJ1-2; 9 nucleotides line up with TRBD1. The CDR3 runs 16 residues. In germline, CDR1 is SGHAT, CDR2 FQNNGV. Trimming removed 5 bases from V and 4 bases from J; junction bases left unmatched: 11. The CDR3 coding sequence is TGTGCCAGCAGCCAGGGCGGGACAGGGTCCGCCTATGGCTACACCTTC. This encodes CASSQGGTGSAYGYTF.